These 4 T cell receptor beta chains share one sample of origin, sequenced in a study of blood T cells in healthy people across ages. Combining a sample-barcoded 5' primer with a J-beta primer mix, a second PCR ran for about 7 to 11 cycles. TCRdb fed the 5' RACE reads into MiXCR, producing one record per CDR3 protein. Among 700,000 or so distinct CDR3 sequences listed, over 20% were seen once. The sequencing sample was made of blood. Source of these receptors: a man aged 70-80 years in good health.

The V gene is TRBV11-3, the J gene TRBJ2-1; D is possibly TRBD1 (5 bases). There are 15 residues in the CDR3. CDR1 is SGHNT, CDR2 YENEEA, per germline. The V and J ends lost 3 bases and 6 bases respectively, with 15 bases between them. CDR3 nucleotides: TGTGCCAGCAGCTTCGGTGATCTAAGGGGCAATGAGCAGTTCTTC. Amino acids: CASSFGDLRGNEQFF.

The chain combines TRBV12-3 or TRBV12-4 with TRBJ1-1, with TRBD1 matching over 9 bases. CDR3 length: 13 residues. Losses at the gene ends were 6 bases for V and 4 bases for J; bases not matched to a gene: 3. CDR3 residues: CASRGTGSTEAFF. In DNA, the CDR3 is TGTGCCAGCAGAGGGACAGGGAGCACTGAAGCTTTCTTT.

This clonotype was found a few times. This rearrangement joins TRBV7-2 to TRBJ1-6; D is unclear. The length of the CDR3 is 15 residues. Germline loops: CDR1 SGHTA, CDR2 FQGNSA. Between the trimmed V and J ends, which lost 1 base and 6 bases, there was a span of 10 bases. Here the CDR3 reads CASSLGSQTNSPLHF. CDR3 nucleotides: TGTGCCAGCAGCTTAGGAAGCCAAACTAATTCACCCCTCCACTTT.

This clonotype has a handful of counts. This chain uses TRBV5-1 with TRBJ1-2; D call uncertain. V was cut by 3 bases and J by 7 bases, with 13 bases left in between. Germline V gene data show CDR1 as SGHRS and CDR2 as YFSETQ. The CDR3 loop spans 13 amino acids. DNA for the CDR3: TGCGCCAGCAGCTGGGAGGTCCAATTTGGCTACACCTTC. Translated, it gives CASSWEVQFGYTF. Together with reference TRBV5-1 and TRBJ1-2, the CDR3 gives the full variable domain: KAGVTQTPRYLIKTRGQQVTLSCSPISGHRSVSWYQQTPGQGLQFLFEYFSETQRNKGNFPGRFSGRQFSNSRSEMNVSTLELGDSALYLCASSWEVQFGYTFGSGTRLTVV.